These 8 T cell receptor beta chains were sequenced from one sample in a study of CXCR3-negative and CXCR3-positive naive CD8 T cells. Whole-study results and caveats: In CXCR3-positive naive cells, the TRB CDR3s were more hydrophobic than in CXCR3-negative naive cells.

Their antigens remain unidentified. The libraries of TRB cDNA were constructed through 5' RACE using UMI labels. TCRdb re-called the 5' RACE reads and shows each CDR3 protein once, DNA omitted. Its listing shows some 130,000 distinct CDR3 sequences. Material for sequencing was naive CXCR3+ CD8+ T cells from blood. Subset meaning: CD45RO-CCR7+CD27+CD95- naive CD8+ T cells expressing CXCR3 (TNR3+). These receptors were taken from a human donor in good health. Some clones in this sample may be carry-over from other donors' samples.

The genes are TRBV28 and TRBJ1-1. From germline, CDR1 is MDHEN and CDR2 SYDVKM. The CDR3 has 17 amino acids. CDR3 sequence reads: CASSEYPLSVVDTEAFF.

The J gene is TRBJ2-7, the V gene TRBV18; no DNA is available, so the TRBD1 call from TCRdb remains unchecked. Germline CDR1 reads KGHSH; CDR2 reads LQKENI. This CDR3 contains 14 residues. The CDR3: CASSSRDRAAEQYF.

V usage is TRBV28 and J usage is TRBJ1-1; no DNA is available, so the TRBD1 call from TCRdb remains unchecked. The CDR3 consists of 13 residues. The germline CDR1 and CDR2 sequences are MDHEN and SYDVKM. The CDR3 spells CASSLSETGEAFF.

V usage is TRBV9 and J usage is TRBJ2-3; with no DNA, the TCRdb D assignment of TRBD2 cannot be verified. The CDR3 has 14 amino acids. From germline, CDR1 is SGDLS and CDR2 YYNGEE. CDR3 in amino acids: CASSEAGLRESQYF.

This CDR3 is CASRAYLTDTQYF. The rearrangement joins TRBV27 to TRBJ2-3. This CDR3 contains 13 residues. Germline CDR1 MNHEY, CDR2 SMNVEV (reference sequence).

This chain joins TRBV27 and TRBJ1-2; TCRdb designates TRBD1, a call that cannot be tested without DNA. The CDR3 runs to 14 residues. The germline CDR1 and CDR2 sequences are MNHEY and SMNVEV (reference sequence). This chain's CDR3 is CASRTPGVYYGYTF.

The rearrangement links TRBV7-8 to TRBJ2-1; lacking DNA, the TRBD2 call made by TCRdb goes unchecked. This CDR3 spans 16 amino acids. CDR1 and CDR2 from the germline V gene are SGHVS and FQNEAQ. CDR3 sequence: CASSSDSGVTYNEQFF.

This CDR3 reads CSVEGNSGNTIYF. The chain carries TRBV29-1 and TRBJ1-3. Germline V gene data show CDR1 as SQVTM and CDR2 as ANQGSEA. The CDR3 is 13 residues long.